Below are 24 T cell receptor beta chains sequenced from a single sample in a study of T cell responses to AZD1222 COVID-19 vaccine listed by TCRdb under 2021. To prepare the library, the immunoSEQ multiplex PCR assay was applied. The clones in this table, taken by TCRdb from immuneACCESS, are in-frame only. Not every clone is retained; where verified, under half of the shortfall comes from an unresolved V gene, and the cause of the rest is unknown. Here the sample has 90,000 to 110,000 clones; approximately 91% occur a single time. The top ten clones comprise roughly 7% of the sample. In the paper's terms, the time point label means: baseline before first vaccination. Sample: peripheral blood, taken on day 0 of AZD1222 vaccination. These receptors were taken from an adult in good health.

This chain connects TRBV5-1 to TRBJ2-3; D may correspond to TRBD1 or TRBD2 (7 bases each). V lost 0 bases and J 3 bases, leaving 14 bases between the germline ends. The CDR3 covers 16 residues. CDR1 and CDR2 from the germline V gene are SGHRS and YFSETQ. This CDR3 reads CASSLARQGGTDTQYF. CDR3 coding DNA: TGCGCCAGCAGCTTGGCCCGGCAGGGGGGGACAGATACGCAGTATTTT.

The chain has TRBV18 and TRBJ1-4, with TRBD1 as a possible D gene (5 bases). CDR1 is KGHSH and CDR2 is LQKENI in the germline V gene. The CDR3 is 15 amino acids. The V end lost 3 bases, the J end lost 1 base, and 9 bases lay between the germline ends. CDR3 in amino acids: CASSPTTVTNEKLFF. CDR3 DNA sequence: TGTGCCAGCTCACCTACGACAGTAACTAATGAAAAACTGTTTTTT.

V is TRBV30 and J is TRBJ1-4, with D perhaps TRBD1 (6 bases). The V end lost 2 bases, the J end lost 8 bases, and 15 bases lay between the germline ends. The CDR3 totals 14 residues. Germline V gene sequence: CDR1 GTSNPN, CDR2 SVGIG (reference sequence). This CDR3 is CAWSFGGTGEKLFF. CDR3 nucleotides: TGTGCCTGGAGTTTTGGGGGCACCGGGGAAAAACTGTTTTTT.

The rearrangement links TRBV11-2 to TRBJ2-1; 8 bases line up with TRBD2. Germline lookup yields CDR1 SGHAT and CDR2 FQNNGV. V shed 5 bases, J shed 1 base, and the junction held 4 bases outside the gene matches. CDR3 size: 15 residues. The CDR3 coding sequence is TGTGCCAGCAGCCTCGGGGGGGCGTCCTACAATGAGCAGTTCTTC. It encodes CASSLGGASYNEQFF. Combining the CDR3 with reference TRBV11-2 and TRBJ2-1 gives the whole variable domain EAGVAQSPRYKIIEKRQSVAFWCNPISGHATLYWYQQILGQGPKLLIQFQNNGVVDDSQLPKDRFSAERLKGVDSTLKIQPAKLEDSAVYLCASSLGGASYNEQFFGPGTRLTVL.

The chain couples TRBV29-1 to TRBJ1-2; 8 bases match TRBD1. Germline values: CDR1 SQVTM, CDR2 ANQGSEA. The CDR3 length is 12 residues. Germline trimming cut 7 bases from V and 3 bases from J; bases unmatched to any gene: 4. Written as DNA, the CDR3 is TGCAGCGGAGTACAGGGGGACTATGGCTACACCTTC. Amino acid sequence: CSGVQGDYGYTF.

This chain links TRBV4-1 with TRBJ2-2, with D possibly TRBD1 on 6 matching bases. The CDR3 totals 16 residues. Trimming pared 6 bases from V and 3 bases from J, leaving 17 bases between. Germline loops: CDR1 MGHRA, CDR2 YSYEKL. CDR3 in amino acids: CASRDRDFYYTGELFF. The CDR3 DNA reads TGCGCCAGCAGGGACAGAGATTTCTACTACACCGGGGAGCTGTTTTTT.

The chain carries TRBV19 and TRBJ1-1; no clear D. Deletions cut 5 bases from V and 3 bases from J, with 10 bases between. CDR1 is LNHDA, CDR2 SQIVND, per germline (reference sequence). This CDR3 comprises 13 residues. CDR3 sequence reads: CASSLRRDTEAFF. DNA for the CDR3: TGTGCCAGTAGTCTCAGGCGAGACACTGAAGCTTTCTTT.

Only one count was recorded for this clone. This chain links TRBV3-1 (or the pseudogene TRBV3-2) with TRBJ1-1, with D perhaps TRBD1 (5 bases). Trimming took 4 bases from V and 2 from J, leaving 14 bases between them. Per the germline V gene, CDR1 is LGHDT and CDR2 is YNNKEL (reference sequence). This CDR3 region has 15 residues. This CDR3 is CASSRDPRGNTEAFF. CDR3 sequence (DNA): TGTGCCAGCAGCCGAGACCCGCGGGGCAACACTGAAGCTTTCTTT.

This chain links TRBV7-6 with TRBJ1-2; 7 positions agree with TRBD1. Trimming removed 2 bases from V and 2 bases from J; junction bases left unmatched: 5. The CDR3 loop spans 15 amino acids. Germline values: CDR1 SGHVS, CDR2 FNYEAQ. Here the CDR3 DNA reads TGTGCCAGCAGCTTAAGAGGGGGCGCGAACTATGGCTACACCTTC. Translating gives CASSLRGGANYGYTF. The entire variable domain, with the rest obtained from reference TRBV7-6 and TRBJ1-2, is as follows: GAGVSQSPRYKVTKRGQDVALRCDPISGHVSLYWYRQALGQGPEFLTYFNYEAQQDKSGLPNDRFSAERPEGSISTLTIQRTEQRDSAMYRCASSLRGGANYGYTFGSGTRLTVV.

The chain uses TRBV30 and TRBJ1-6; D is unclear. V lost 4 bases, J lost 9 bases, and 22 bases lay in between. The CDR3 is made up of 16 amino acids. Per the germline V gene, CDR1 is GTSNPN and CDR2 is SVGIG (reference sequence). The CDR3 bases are TGTGCCTGGATGCTCGCGGGGAGGGTATTAAGTTCACCCCTCCACTTT. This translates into CAWMLAGRVLSSPLHF.

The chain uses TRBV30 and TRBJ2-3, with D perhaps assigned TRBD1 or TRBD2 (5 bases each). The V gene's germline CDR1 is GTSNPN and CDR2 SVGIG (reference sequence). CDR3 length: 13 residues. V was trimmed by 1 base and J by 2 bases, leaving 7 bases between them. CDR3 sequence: CAWSGGPTDTQYF. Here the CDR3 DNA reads TGTGCCTGGAGTGGGGGACCCACAGATACGCAGTATTTT.

The CDR3 coding sequence is TGTGCCATCAGTTCCGGGACAGGGGAATCTGGAAACACCATATATTTT. Translating it yields CAISSGTGESGNTIYF. The V and J genes are TRBV10-3 and TRBJ1-3; 10 positions agree with TRBD1. Germline CDR1 reads ENHRY; CDR2 reads SYGVKD. After removal of 5 bases from V and 1 base from J, the junction contained 5 bases not matched to a gene. The CDR3 loop spans 16 amino acids.

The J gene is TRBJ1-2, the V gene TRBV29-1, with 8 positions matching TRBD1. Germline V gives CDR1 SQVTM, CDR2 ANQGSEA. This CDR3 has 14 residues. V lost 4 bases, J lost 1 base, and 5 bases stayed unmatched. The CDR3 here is CSVAQGADNYGYTF. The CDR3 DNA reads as TGCAGCGTTGCTCAGGGGGCCGATAACTATGGCTACACCTTC. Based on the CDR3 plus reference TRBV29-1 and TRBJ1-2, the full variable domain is SAVISQKPSRDICQRGTSLTIQCQVDSQVTMMFWYRQQPGQSLTLIATANQGSEATYESGFVIDKFPISRPNLTFSTLTVSNMSPEDSSIYLCSVAQGADNYGYTFGSGTRLTVV.

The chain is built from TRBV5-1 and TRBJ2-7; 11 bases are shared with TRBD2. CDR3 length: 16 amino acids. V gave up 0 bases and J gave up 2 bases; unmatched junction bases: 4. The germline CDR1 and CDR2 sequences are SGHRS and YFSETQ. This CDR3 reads CASSLGLAGIAYEQYF. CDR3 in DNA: TGCGCCAGCAGCTTGGGACTAGCGGGAATAGCCTACGAGCAGTACTTC.

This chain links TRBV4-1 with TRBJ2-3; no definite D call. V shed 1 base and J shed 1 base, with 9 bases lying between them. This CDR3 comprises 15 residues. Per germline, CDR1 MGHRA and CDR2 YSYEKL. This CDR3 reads CASSQAPLGTDTQYF. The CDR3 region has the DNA TGCGCCAGCAGCCAAGCACCCCTAGGCACAGATACGCAGTATTTT.

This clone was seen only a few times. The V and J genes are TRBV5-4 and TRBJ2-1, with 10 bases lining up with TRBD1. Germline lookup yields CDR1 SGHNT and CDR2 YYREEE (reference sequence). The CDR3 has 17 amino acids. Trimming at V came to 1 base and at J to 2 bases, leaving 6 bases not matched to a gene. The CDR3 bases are TGTGCCAGCAGCTTGAAGACAGGGGGCTTGACCTACAATGAGCAGTTCTTC. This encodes CASSLKTGGLTYNEQFF.

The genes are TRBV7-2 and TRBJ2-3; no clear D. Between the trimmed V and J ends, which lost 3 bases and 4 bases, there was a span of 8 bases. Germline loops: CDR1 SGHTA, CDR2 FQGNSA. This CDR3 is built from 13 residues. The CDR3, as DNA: TGTGCCAGCAGCTTCTCAGAGGCAGATACGCAGTATTTT. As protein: CASSFSEADTQYF.

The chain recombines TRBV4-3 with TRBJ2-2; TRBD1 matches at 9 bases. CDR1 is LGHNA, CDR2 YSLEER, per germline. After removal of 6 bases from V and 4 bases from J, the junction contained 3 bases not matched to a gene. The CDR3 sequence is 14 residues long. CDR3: CASRGQGITGELFF. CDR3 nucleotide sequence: TGCGCCAGCAGGGGACAGGGTATCACCGGGGAGCTGTTTTTT.

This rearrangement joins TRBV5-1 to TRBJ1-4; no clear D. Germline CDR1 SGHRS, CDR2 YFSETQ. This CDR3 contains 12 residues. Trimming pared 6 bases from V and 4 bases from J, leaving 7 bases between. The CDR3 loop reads CASTNSNEKLFF. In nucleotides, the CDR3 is TGCGCCAGCACCAACAGTAATGAAAAACTGTTTTTT.

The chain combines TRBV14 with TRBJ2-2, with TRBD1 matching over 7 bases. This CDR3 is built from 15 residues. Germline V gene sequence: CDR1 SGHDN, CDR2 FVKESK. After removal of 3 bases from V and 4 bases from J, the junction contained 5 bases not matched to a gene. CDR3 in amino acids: CASSHSTGFTGELFF. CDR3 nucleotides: TGTGCCAGCAGCCACTCGACAGGGTTCACCGGGGAGCTGTTTTTT.

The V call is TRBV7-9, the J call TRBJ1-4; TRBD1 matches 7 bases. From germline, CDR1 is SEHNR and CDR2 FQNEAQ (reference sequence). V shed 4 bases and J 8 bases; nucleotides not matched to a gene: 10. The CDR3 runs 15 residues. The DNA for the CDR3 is TGTGCCAGCAGCTCCCAACAGGGGATTGGCGAAAAACTGTTTTTT. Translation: CASSSQQGIGEKLFF.

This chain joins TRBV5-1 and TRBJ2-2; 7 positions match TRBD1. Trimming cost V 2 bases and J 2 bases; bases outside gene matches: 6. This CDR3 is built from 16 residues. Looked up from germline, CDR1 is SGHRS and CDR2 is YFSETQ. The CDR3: CASSFGHRGNTGELFF. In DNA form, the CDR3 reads TGCGCCAGCAGCTTTGGTCACAGGGGTAACACCGGGGAGCTGTTTTTT.

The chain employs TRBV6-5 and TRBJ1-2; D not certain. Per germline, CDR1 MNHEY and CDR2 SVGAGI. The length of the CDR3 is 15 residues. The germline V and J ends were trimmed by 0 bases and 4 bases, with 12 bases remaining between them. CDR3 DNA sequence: TGTGCCAGCAGTTACTCGAATACAGTAGTCTATGGCTACACCTTC. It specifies CASSYSNTVVYGYTF.

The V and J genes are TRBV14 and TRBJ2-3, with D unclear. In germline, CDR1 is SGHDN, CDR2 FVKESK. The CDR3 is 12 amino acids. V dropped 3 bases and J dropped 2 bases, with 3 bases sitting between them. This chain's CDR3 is CASSHSTDTQYF. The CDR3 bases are TGTGCCAGCAGCCACTCCACAGATACGCAGTATTTT. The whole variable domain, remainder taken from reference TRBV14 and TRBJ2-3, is EAGVTQFPSHSVIEKGQTVTLRCDPISGHDNLYWYRRVMGKEIKFLLHFVKESKQDESGMPNNRFLAERTGGTYSTLKVQPAELEDSGVYFCASSHSTDTQYFGPGTRLTVL.